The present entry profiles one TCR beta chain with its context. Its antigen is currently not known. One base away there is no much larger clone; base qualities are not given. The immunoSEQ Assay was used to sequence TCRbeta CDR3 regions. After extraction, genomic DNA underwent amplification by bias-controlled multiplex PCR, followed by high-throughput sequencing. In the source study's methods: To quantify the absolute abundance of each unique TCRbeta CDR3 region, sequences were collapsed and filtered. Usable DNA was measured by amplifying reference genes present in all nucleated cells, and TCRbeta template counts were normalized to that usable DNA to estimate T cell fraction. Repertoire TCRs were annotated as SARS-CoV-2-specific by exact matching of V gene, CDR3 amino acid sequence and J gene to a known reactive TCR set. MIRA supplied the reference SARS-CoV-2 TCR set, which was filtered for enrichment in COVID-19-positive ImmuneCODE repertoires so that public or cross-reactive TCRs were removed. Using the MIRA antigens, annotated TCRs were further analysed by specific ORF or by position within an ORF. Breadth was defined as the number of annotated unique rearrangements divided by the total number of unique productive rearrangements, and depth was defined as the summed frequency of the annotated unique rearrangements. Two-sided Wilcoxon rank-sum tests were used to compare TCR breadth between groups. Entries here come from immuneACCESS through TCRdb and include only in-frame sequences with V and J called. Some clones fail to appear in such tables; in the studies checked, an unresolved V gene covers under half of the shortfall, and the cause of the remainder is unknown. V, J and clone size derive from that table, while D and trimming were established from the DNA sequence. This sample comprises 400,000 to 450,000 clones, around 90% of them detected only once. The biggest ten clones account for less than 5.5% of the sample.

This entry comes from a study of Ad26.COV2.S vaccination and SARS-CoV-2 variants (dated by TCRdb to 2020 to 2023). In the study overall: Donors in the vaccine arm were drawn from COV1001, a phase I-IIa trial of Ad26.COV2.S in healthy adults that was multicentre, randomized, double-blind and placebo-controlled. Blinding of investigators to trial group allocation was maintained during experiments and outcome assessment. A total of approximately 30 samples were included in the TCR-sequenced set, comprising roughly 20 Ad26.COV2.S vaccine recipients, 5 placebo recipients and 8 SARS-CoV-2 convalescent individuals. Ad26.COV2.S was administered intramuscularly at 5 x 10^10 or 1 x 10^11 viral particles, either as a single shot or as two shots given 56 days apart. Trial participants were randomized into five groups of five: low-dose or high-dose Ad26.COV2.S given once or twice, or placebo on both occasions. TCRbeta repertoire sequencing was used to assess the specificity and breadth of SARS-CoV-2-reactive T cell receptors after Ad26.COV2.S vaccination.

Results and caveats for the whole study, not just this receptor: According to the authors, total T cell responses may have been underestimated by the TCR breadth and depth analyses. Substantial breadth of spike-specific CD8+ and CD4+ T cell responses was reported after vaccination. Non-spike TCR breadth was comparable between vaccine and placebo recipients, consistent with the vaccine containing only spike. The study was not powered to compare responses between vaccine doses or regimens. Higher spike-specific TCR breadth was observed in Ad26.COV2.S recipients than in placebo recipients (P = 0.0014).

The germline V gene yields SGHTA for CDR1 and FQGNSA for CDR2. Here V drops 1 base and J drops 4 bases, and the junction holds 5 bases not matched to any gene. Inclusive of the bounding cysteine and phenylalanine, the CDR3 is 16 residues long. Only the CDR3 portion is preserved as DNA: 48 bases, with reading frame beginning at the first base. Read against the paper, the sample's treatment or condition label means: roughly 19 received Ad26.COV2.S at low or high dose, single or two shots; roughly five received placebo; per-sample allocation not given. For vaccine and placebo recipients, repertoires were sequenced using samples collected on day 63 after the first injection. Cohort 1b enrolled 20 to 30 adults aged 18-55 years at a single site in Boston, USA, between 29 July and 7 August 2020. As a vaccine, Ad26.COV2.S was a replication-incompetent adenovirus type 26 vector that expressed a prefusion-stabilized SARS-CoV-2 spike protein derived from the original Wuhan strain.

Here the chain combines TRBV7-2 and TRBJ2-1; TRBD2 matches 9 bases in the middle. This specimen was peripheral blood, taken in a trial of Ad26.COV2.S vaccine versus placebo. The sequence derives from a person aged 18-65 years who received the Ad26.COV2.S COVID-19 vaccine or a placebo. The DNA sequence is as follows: TGTGCCAGCAGCTTAGTCGGCGGGAGGGGATACAATGAGCAGTTCTTC. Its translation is CASSLVGGRGYNEQFF.